This T cell receptor beta chain is drawn from a study of neoadjuvant anti-PD-1 for oral cavity cancer. These oral cavity squamous cell carcinomas were HPV-negative and locally advanced. The CDR3 runs 13 residues. The ends were cut back, 4 bases at V and 9 bases at J, with 10 bases in the middle. Germline CDR1 KGHSH, CDR2 LQKENI. PBMC libraries mostly used roughly 460 ng of input genomic DNA, with six replicates per sample. The assay was immunoSEQ multiplex PCR, and TCRdb's table has in-frame clones only and misses some. Altogether 5,500 to 8,000 clones are present, 76% being singletons, with the ten largest covering under 4%. This clone has more than one count but fewer than ten.

V and J are TRBV18 and TRBJ1-6; a possible D gene is TRBD1 (6 bases). This clonotype originated in a person aged 40 to 85 with oral cavity squamous cell carcinoma. The source material was PBMCs, sampled before nivolumab (anti-PD-1) treatment. This CDR3 reads CASSQGEASPLHF. The CDR3 region has the DNA TGTGCCAGCTCACAGGGGGAGGCTTCACCCCTCCACTTT.